This T cell receptor (beta chain) came from a study of early T cells in non-severe SARS-CoV-2 infection. Study details: From unsorted whole blood, bulk RNA was sequenced, and the chains remained unpaired. General observations from the study: Matches to VDJdb favored anti-spike CD8 responses and missed private and CD4 specificities.

This clonotype occurred once. No antigen is known for it. This CDR3 comprises 14 residues. Germline V gives CDR1 SGHRS, CDR2 YFSETQ. V shed 2 bases and J shed 1 base, with 10 bases lying between them. Unique molecular identifiers were added to individual cDNA molecules. A single record per CDR3 protein comes from TCRdb applying MiXCR to the 5' RACE reads. The table records tens of thousands of distinct CDR3 sequences, over 10% of them present only once. The gene calls are TRBV5-1 and TRBJ2-7; D ambiguous. The sequenced sample consisted of whole blood. The source is an adult who was a healthcare worker with PCR-confirmed SARS-CoV-2 infection or an uninfected control (not recorded which). Here the CDR3 reads CASSFSSPSYEQYF. The DNA of the CDR3 is TGCGCCAGCAGCTTCAGCAGCCCGTCCTACGAGCAGTACTTC. Drawing the rest from reference TRBV5-1 and TRBJ2-7, the complete variable domain is KAGVTQTPRYLIKTRGQQVTLSCSPISGHRSVSWYQQTPGQGLQFLFEYFSETQRNKGNFPGRFSGRQFSNSRSEMNVSTLELGDSALYLCASSFSSPSYEQYFGPGTRLTVT.